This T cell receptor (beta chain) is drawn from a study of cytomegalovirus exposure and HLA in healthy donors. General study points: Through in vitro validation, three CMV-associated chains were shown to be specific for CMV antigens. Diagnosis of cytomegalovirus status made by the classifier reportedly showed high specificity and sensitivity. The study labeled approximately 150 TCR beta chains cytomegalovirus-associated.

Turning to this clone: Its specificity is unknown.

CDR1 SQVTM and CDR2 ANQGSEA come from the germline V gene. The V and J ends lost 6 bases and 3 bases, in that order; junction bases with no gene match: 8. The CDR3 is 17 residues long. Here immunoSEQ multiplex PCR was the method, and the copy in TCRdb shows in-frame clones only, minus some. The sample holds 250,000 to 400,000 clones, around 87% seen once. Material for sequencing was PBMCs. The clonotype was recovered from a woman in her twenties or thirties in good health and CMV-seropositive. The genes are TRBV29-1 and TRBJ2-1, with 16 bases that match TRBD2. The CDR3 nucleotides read TGCAGCGTGGACGGGACTAGCGGGGGGGCCTTCTACAATGAGCAGTTCTTC. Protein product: CSVDGTSGGAFYNEQFF.